Listed here is a single T cell receptor beta chain. Method: immunoSEQ multiplex PCR; TCRdb's copy keeps in-frame clones and lacks some. Among about 59,000 clones listed, around 77% were seen once. The CDR3 consists of 18 residues. Trimming took 3 bases from V and 0 from J; bases not matched to a gene: 10. In germline, CDR1 is MNHEY, CDR2 SMNVEV (reference sequence). The data belong to a study of radiotherapy plus CTLA-4 blockade in lung cancer. Study in general: In about 20% of patients, objective responses were seen; approximately 31% had disease control.

The source of this sequence is a human donor with non-small cell lung cancer who had a complete response to radiotherapy plus ipilimumab. The specimen was peripheral blood, collected from a patient treated with radiotherapy plus ipilimumab. This chain uses TRBV27 with TRBJ2-2; 7 bases are a match to TRBD2. The CDR3 here is CASSFRGRALTNTGELFF. The CDR3 region has the DNA TGTGCCAGCAGTTTCCGTGGGAGGGCCCTCACGAACACCGGGGAGCTGTTTTTT.